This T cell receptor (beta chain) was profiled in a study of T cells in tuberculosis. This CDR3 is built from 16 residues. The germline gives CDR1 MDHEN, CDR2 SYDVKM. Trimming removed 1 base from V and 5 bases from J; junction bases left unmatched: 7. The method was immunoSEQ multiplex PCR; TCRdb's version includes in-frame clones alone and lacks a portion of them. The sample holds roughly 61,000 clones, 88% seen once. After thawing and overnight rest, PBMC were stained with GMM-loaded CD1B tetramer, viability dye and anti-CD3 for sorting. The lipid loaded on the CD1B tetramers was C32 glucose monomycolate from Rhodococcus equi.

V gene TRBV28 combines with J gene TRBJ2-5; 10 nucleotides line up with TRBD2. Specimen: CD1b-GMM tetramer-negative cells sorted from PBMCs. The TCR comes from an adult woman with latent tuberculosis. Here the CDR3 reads CASSLSSLAGVETQYF. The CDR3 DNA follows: TGTGCCAGCAGTTTATCCTCGCTAGCGGGAGTCGAGACCCAGTACTTC.